This TCR beta chain appears in the sequencing data of a study of CD8+ T cells in alopecia areata. cDNA reverse transcribed from extracted RNA served as the sequencing template. Profiled with immunoSEQ multiplex PCR; TCRdb holds only in-frame clones, not every one. The profile shows about 190,000 clones, 50% to 70% of them singletons. General study points: Scalp specimens additionally yield sequences from normal skin's resident alphabeta T cells. Many expanded lesional clones remained in scalp and blood on tofacitinib.

Turning to this clone: The target antigen is unknown.

The sample's treatment: oral pan-JAK inhibitor, 5-10 mg twice daily. This sequence was found in a human donor with alopecia areata. The specimen was CD4+ T cells sorted from blood, collected at week 49, from a patient treated with tofacitinib.

Written as DNA, the CDR3 is TGTGCCTGGCGTCCACGAACTAATGAAAAACTGTTTTTT. Translating it yields CAWRPRTNEKLFF. This sequence joins TRBV30 and TRBJ1-4; no firm D call. The ends were cut back, 5 bases at V and 1 base at J, with 8 bases in the middle. The CDR3 contains 13 residues. Germline CDR1 is GTSNPN and CDR2 is SVGIG (reference sequence).